One sample yielded the 21 T cell receptor beta chains listed below, sequenced in a study of T cell responses to AZD1222 COVID-19 vaccine. Only in-frame clones appear in the TCRdb table, and some are missing; sequencing was by immunoSEQ multiplex PCR. The repertoire holds about 120,000 clones, approximately 93% seen once, with more than 2.5% in the top ten. The input for sequencing was peripheral blood, taken on day 0 of AZD1222 vaccination. All receptors derive from an adult in good health.

The V call is TRBV5-1, the J call TRBJ2-7; TRBD2 agrees at 7 bases. In germline, CDR1 is SGHRS, CDR2 YFSETQ. V was clipped by 4 bases and J by 0 bases; unmatched bases: 4. The CDR3 is 14 residues long. The CDR3 reads CASSPGDYSYEQYF. CDR3 DNA sequence: TGCGCCAGCAGCCCCGGGGACTACTCCTACGAGCAGTACTTC.

V gene TRBV11-3 combines with J gene TRBJ2-5; 10 nucleotides align to TRBD2. Germline CDR1 reads SGHNT; CDR2 reads YENEEA. After removal of 5 bases from V and 0 bases from J, the junction contained 6 bases not matched to a gene. The CDR3 has 16 amino acids. CDR3 amino acids: CASSKSTSGNQETQYF. In DNA, the CDR3 is TGTGCCAGCAGCAAAAGTACTAGCGGGAACCAAGAGACCCAGTACTTC.

The chain has TRBV5-1 and TRBJ2-7; TRBD2 is a possible D gene (7 bases). V dropped 4 bases and J dropped 4 bases, with 15 bases sitting between them. This CDR3 contains 14 residues. From germline, CDR1 is SGHRS and CDR2 YFSETQ. The CDR3 DNA follows: TGCGCCAGCAGCACCGGAGGGGGGGGTTACGAGCAGTACTTC. Its protein product is CASSTGGGGYEQYF.

This chain connects TRBV27 to TRBJ2-7; 7 bases fit TRBD2. The CDR3 is 14 residues long. V shed 3 bases, J shed 2 bases, and the junction held 4 bases outside the gene matches. Per germline, CDR1 MNHEY and CDR2 SMNVEV (reference sequence). CDR3 region: CASSFGLGPYEQYF. The CDR3 DNA follows: TGTGCCAGCAGTTTCGGACTAGGTCCCTACGAGCAGTACTTC.

The chain uses TRBV11-2 and TRBJ1-2; tentatively, D is TRBD1 (5 bases). In germline, CDR1 is SGHAT, CDR2 FQNNGV. The CDR3 length is 16 residues. The germline V and J ends were trimmed by 9 bases and 7 bases, with 27 bases remaining between them. This CDR3 is CASFASGPTGTGGYTF. The CDR3 DNA sequence: TGTGCCAGTTTCGCGAGTGGGCCTACGGGAACAGGTGGCTACACCTTC.

The CDR3 is CASSGPPPQPAYTIYF. The CDR3 DNA is TGTGCCAGCAGCGGACCACCACCTCAGCCGGCATACACCATATATTTT. The V and J genes are TRBV9 and TRBJ1-3, with no clear D. The CDR3 is 16 residues long. The V gene's germline CDR1 is SGDLS and CDR2 YYNGEE. V was shortened by 3 bases and J by 8 bases, with 21 bases between the two germline ends.

This clone was found once. The rearrangement uses TRBV30 and TRBJ2-7; D is possibly TRBD2 (6 bases). The CDR3 spans 13 residues. V lost 7 bases and J lost 2, with 15 bases in between. Germline V gene data show CDR1 as GTSNPN and CDR2 as SVGIG (reference sequence). CDR3 residues: CAYSHAGPYEQYF. The CDR3 region has the DNA TGTGCCTATTCTCACGCGGGACCCTACGAGCAGTACTTC.

The V and J genes are TRBV5-1 and TRBJ2-2; 8 bases match TRBD2. After removal of 0 bases from V and 1 base from J, the junction contained 2 bases not matched to a gene. This CDR3 region has 16 residues. The germline V gene has CDR1 SGHRS and CDR2 YFSETQ. The CDR3 spells CASSLVGTRNTGELFF. CDR3 bases: TGCGCCAGCAGCTTGGTCGGGACTAGGAACACCGGGGAGCTGTTTTTT.

V is TRBV6-6 and J is TRBJ2-7; D may be TRBD2 (5 bases). V dropped 8 bases and J dropped 7 bases, with 18 bases sitting between them. From germline, CDR1 is MNHNY and CDR2 SVGAGI (reference sequence). The CDR3 loop spans 13 amino acids. The CDR3 protein is CASGPAATWEQYF. The CDR3 nucleotides are TGTGCCAGCGGGCCAGCGGCGACTTGGGAGCAGTACTTC.

The sample holds a few counts of this clone. The chain uses TRBV2 and TRBJ1-2; no definite D call. Trimming stripped 8 bases from V and 2 bases from J, with 9 bases between. The CDR3 has 12 amino acids. The germline CDR1 and CDR2 sequences are SNHLY and FYNNEI. CDR3 sequence (DNA): TGTGCCAGCCCCTACAGAAACTATGGCTACACCTTC. Translating gives CASPYRNYGYTF.

A few counts support this clone. The chain carries TRBV6-6 and TRBJ1-5, with D unresolved. Germline loops: CDR1 MNHNY, CDR2 SVGAGI (reference sequence). The CDR3 runs to 17 residues. V lost 5 bases, J lost 2 bases, and 19 bases lay in between. In nucleotides, the CDR3 is TGTGCCAGCAGTCACCTAGGTCCACGCTCGGGCAATCAGCCCCAGCATTTT. Its translation: CASSHLGPRSGNQPQHF.

The chain couples TRBV5-8 to TRBJ2-1; D unresolved. Germline CDR1 reads SGHTS; CDR2 reads YDEGEE. Trimming stripped 2 bases from V and 3 bases from J, with 3 bases between. The CDR3 covers 12 residues. The CDR3 region is CASSFDYNEQFF. DNA for the CDR3: TGTGCCAGCAGCTTTGACTACAATGAGCAGTTCTTC.

This clone came up once. This chain uses TRBV7-2 with TRBJ2-7; 8 bases map to TRBD1. The CDR3 sequence is 14 residues long. Losses at the gene ends were 5 bases for V and 5 bases for J; bases not matched to a gene: 8. The germline V gene has CDR1 SGHTA and CDR2 FQGNSA. CDR3 DNA: TGTGCCAGCAGCCCTCGGACAGGGTCCCACGAGCAGTACTTC. This encodes CASSPRTGSHEQYF.

The chain joins TRBV27 to TRBJ1-1; 9 bases match TRBD1. The CDR3 totals 13 residues. Germline V gene lookup returns CDR1 MNHEY and CDR2 SMNVEV (reference sequence). Trimming removed 4 bases from V and 9 bases from J; junction bases left unmatched: 6. CDR3 DNA sequence: TGTGCCAGCAGTTCGCACAGGGGGCTGAAAGCTTTCTTT. It specifies CASSSHRGLKAFF.

CDR3 loop: CASGQSSYNEQFF. CDR3 coding DNA: TGTGCCAGCGGACAGAGCTCCTACAATGAGCAGTTCTTC. J is TRBJ2-1 and V is TRBV25-1, with D perhaps matching TRBD1 (6 bases). Germline CDR1 is MGHDK and CDR2 is SYGVNS. Between the trimmed V and J ends, which lost 8 bases and 0 bases, there was a span of 8 bases. The CDR3 consists of 13 residues.

By sample fraction, this clone is medium-sized. The CDR3 DNA sequence: TGTGCCAGCAGTTCCCACAGTTATAGCAATCAGCCCCAGCATTTT. This gives the protein CASSSHSYSNQPQHF. This chain links TRBV27 with TRBJ1-5; the D is unclear. Trimming removed 4 bases at V and 0 bases at J, with 10 bases between. CDR1 is MNHEY, CDR2 SMNVEV, per germline (reference sequence). The CDR3 consists of 15 residues.

V and J are TRBV28 and TRBJ1-2, with D perhaps matching TRBD1 (5 bases). Trimming removed 0 bases at V and 1 base at J, with 12 bases between. Per the germline V gene, CDR1 is MDHEN and CDR2 is SYDVKM. CDR3 size: 16 residues. The CDR3 spells CASSLWGDQFNYGYTF. CDR3 DNA: TGTGCCAGCAGTTTATGGGGGGACCAATTTAACTATGGCTACACCTTC.

The chain joins TRBV20-1 to TRBJ1-5, with D maybe TRBD1 (6 bases). V gave up 5 bases and J gave up 4 bases, with 6 bases separating them. CDR1 and CDR2 from the germline V gene are DFQATT and SNEGSKA (reference sequence). The CDR3 loop spans 11 amino acids. The CDR3 is CSAQGNQPQHF. As DNA, the CDR3 is TGCAGTGCTCAGGGGAATCAGCCCCAGCATTTT.

The chain has TRBV6-5 and TRBJ2-1, with TRBD2 matching 12 bases. Germline V gene data show CDR1 as MNHEY and CDR2 as SVGAGI. This CDR3 contains 14 residues. Trimming removed 0 bases from V and 10 bases from J; junction bases left unmatched: 1. CDR3 in amino acids: CASSYSGLAGEQFF. Here the CDR3 DNA reads TGTGCCAGCAGTTACTCCGGACTAGCGGGGGAGCAGTTCTTC.

This clone was observed once. This rearrangement joins TRBV7-9 to TRBJ2-5; D possibly corresponds to TRBD1 (5 bases). Trimming stripped 4 bases from V and 9 bases from J, with 9 bases between. Germline CDR1 reads SEHNR; CDR2 reads FQNEAQ (reference sequence). The CDR3 has 11 amino acids. This CDR3 reads CASSSMGPQYF. In DNA form, the CDR3 reads TGTGCCAGCAGCTCCATGGGGCCCCAGTACTTC.

The chain employs TRBV6-5 and TRBJ1-1; 7 bases are shared with TRBD1. After removal of 7 bases from V and 3 bases from J, the junction contained 8 bases not matched to a gene. CDR1 MNHEY and CDR2 SVGAGI come from the germline V gene. The CDR3 length is 14 residues. The CDR3: CASNQDRVDTEAFF. In nucleotides, the CDR3 is TGTGCCAGCAACCAAGACAGGGTAGACACTGAAGCTTTCTTT.